A selection of T cell receptor beta chains follows, all from one sample in a study of blood T cell repertoires in COVID-19. Assay used: immunoSEQ multiplex PCR; TCRdb lists only in-frame clones, some missing. The sample includes about 160,000 clones, around four fifths of them seen just once. Sequencing input: peripheral blood. Every receptor here comes from a woman aged 55 to 70 with acute or convalescent COVID-19. Each CDR3 is given with its conserved first and last residue.

cdr3_aa	v_call	j_call
CASSFYQGSGNTIYF	TRBV5-4	TRBJ1-3
CASSQGQKLYGYTF	TRBV3-1/TRBV3-2	TRBJ1-2
CASREDRWGNEKLFF	TRBV2	TRBJ1-4
CASSEQGEGANEKLFF	TRBV6-1	TRBJ1-4
CASSLTSGGAPPETQYF	TRBV5-6	TRBJ2-5
CAGTWGLLNTGELFF	TRBV30	TRBJ2-2
CTSSQNDRGSSYEQYF	TRBV1	TRBJ2-7
CASSLGTGEAFF	TRBV5-1	TRBJ1-1
CASSGGGAYSYNEQFF	TRBV5-4	TRBJ2-1
CASLSVDKQYF	TRBV6-5	TRBJ2-7
CASGDRAYNSPLHF	TRBV9	TRBJ1-6
CASSENTGNTIYF	TRBV2	TRBJ1-3
CASSYLGGYEQYF	TRBV6-6	TRBJ2-7
CASSSGLAGGTDTQYF	TRBV5-1	TRBJ2-3
CAISSQGGDTQYF	TRBV10-3	TRBJ2-3
CAWIGYEKLFF	TRBV30	TRBJ1-4
CASRPFPGSLNSNQPQHF	TRBV5-8	TRBJ1-5
CASSYKQNTEAFF	TRBV6-6	TRBJ1-1
CASSQRTGDSPLHF	TRBV7-9	TRBJ1-6
CASSPRQGENTEAFF	TRBV18	TRBJ1-1
CASSLDRGFQPQHF	TRBV9	TRBJ1-5
CASSLPRPGTEAFF	TRBV7-2	TRBJ1-1
CASSLSATGELFF	TRBV5-4	TRBJ2-2
CASSLDRGPYGYTF	TRBV19	TRBJ1-2
CASSASRGNIQYF	TRBV12-3/TRBV12-4	TRBJ2-4
CASSEAPGGRSYNSPLHF	TRBV6-1	TRBJ1-6
CASSWGTGGNGYTF	TRBV5-6	TRBJ1-2
CASSYQDSRTEAFF	TRBV6-2/TRBV6-3	TRBJ1-1
CASSIDRAGTNEKLFF	TRBV19	TRBJ1-4
CASRRSASGNEQFF	TRBV7-2	TRBJ2-1
CASSVRDPQETQYF	TRBV5-1	TRBJ2-5
CAIWDRGATGNTIYF	TRBV10-3	TRBJ1-3
CASSYLRTDTQYF	TRBV6-2/TRBV6-3	TRBJ2-3
CASTFRDRMVNTEAFF	TRBV19	TRBJ1-1
CASSYSRVDEQFF	TRBV6-6	TRBJ2-1
CASSWGAGGQETQYF	TRBV7-2	TRBJ2-5
CASSPSLAGGDEQFF	TRBV18	TRBJ2-1
CASSLALQATVVFF	TRBV7-8	TRBJ2-2
CASHWAGYGYTF	TRBV6-5	TRBJ1-2
CASSPGNRNQPQHF	TRBV3-1/TRBV3-2	TRBJ1-5
CASSLGGGLANGGGGEQFF	TRBV11-2	TRBJ2-1
CASSLDITSGNTIYF	TRBV5-4	TRBJ1-3
CASSLGIGGVAYEQYF	TRBV5-4	TRBJ2-7
CASSYSQGYQPQHF	TRBV6-2/TRBV6-3	TRBJ1-5
CASSPDRGPNQPQHF	TRBV6-5	TRBJ1-5
CASSGPGGGGYTF	TRBV3-1/TRBV3-2	TRBJ1-2
CASSLARGGGAEETQYF	TRBV7-9	TRBJ2-5
CASSLPGTREAGELFF	TRBV18	TRBJ2-2
CASSLVGTSGAGDTQYF	TRBV7-2	TRBJ2-3
CASSQAPTGDTEAFF	TRBV4-3	TRBJ1-1
CASSINQGGVADTQYF	TRBV19	TRBJ2-3
CASSLQVNTEAFF	TRBV6-5	TRBJ1-1